These T cell receptor beta chains were read from a single sample in a study of identical twins. Via MiXCR, TCRdb re-called the 5' RACE reads, giving one row per CDR3 protein. The profile shows roughly 630,000 distinct CDR3 sequences, around 7.5% of them singletons. A further study also used this sample, focusing on yellow fever vaccine responses in identical twins.

Sequenced material: PBMCs. The receptors stem from a woman aged 18-30 years in good health. CDR3s include the opening cysteine and the closing phenylalanine or tryptophan. The D gene is left open where the match is weak. The size field is filled for only some rows; it gives once, few, many or a size class.

clone size: NA
D gene: NA
V gene: TRBV20-1
J gene: TRBJ2-5
CDR3 protein: CSARDRASRAQETQYF
CDR3 DNA: TGCAGTGCTAGAGATAGGGCTAGCCGGGCCCAAGAGACCCAGTACTTC

clone size: few
D gene: TRBD2
V gene: TRBV7-9
J gene: TRBJ2-3
CDR3 protein: CASSPPGGLAVDTQYF
CDR3 DNA: TGTGCCAGCAGCCCCCCCGGGGGACTAGCGGTAGATACGCAGTATTTT

clone size: NA
D gene: NA
V gene: TRBV19
J gene: TRBJ2-2
CDR3 protein: CASMQEGNTGELFF
CDR3 DNA: TGTGCCAGTATGCAGGAGGGGAACACCGGGGAGCTGTTTTTT

clone size: few
D gene: TRBD2
V gene: TRBV5-1
J gene: TRBJ2-2
CDR3 protein: CASSLFSGAMAGGATGELFF
CDR3 DNA: TGCGCCAGCAGCTTGTTTAGCGGGGCGATGGCGGGAGGCGCGACCGGGGAGCTGTTTTTT

clone size: few
D gene: NA
V gene: TRBV6-5
J gene: TRBJ2-3
CDR3 protein: CASSYSRGTQAPHTDTQYF
CDR3 DNA: TGTGCCAGCAGTTACTCGAGGGGGACTCAAGCCCCCCACACAGATACGCAGTATTTT

clone size: NA
D gene: NA
V gene: TRBV5-1
J gene: TRBJ2-1
CDR3 protein: CASSLGITIDNEQFF
CDR3 DNA: TGCGCCAGCAGCTTGGGTATAACGATAGACAATGAGCAGTTCTTC

clone size: many
D gene: NA
V gene: TRBV4-1
J gene: TRBJ1-2
CDR3 protein: CASSQIAGVGAYGYTF
CDR3 DNA: TGCGCCAGCAGCCAAATAGCAGGGGTAGGGGCTTATGGCTACACCTTC

clone size: few
D gene: TRBD2
V gene: TRBV6-2/TRBV6-3
J gene: TRBJ2-1
CDR3 protein: CASNSGTSGRDEQFF
CDR3 DNA: TGTGCCAGCAACTCCGGGACTAGCGGGAGGGATGAGCAGTTCTTC

clone size: NA
D gene: TRBD2
V gene: TRBV6-1
J gene: TRBJ2-7
CDR3 protein: CASTESGSNYEQYF
CDR3 DNA: TGTGCCAGCACCGAGAGCGGGAGCAACTACGAGCAGTACTTC

clone size: few
D gene: NA
V gene: TRBV5-5
J gene: TRBJ2-7
CDR3 protein: CASSFGPLVYEQYF
CDR3 DNA: TGTGCCAGCAGCTTTGGACCTTTGGTCTACGAGCAGTACTTC

clone size: NA
D gene: NA
V gene: TRBV2
J gene: TRBJ2-7
CDR3 protein: CASSAAGNYEQYF
CDR3 DNA: TGTGCCAGCAGTGCCGCAGGCAACTACGAGCAGTACTTC

clone size: many
D gene: TRBD2
V gene: TRBV25-1
J gene: TRBJ2-1
CDR3 protein: CASSEPSGRLNNEQFF
CDR3 DNA: TGTGCCAGCAGTGAACCAAGCGGGAGACTCAACAATGAGCAGTTCTTC

clone size: NA
D gene: NA
V gene: TRBV12-3/TRBV12-4
J gene: TRBJ2-2
CDR3 protein: CASSFGRVYSGELFF
CDR3 DNA: TGTGCCAGCAGTTTTGGCAGGGTTTACTCCGGGGAGCTGTTTTTT

clone size: NA
D gene: NA
V gene: TRBV5-1
J gene: TRBJ2-1
CDR3 protein: CASSLAGIRDEQFF
CDR3 DNA: TGCGCCAGCAGCTTGGCCGGAATTAGGGATGAGCAGTTCTTC

clone size: few
D gene: TRBD2
V gene: TRBV27
J gene: TRBJ2-1
CDR3 protein: CASSPLRERYNEQFF
CDR3 DNA: TGTGCCAGCAGTCCATTGCGGGAGAGGTACAATGAGCAGTTCTTC

clone size: many
D gene: NA
V gene: TRBV10-1
J gene: TRBJ2-1
CDR3 protein: CASSKGPRNNEQFF
CDR3 DNA: TGCGCCAGCAGTAAGGGACCAAGAAACAATGAGCAGTTCTTC

clone size: NA
D gene: TRBD1
V gene: TRBV10-3
J gene: TRBJ2-7
CDR3 protein: CAISESTGAYEQYF
CDR3 DNA: TGTGCCATCAGTGAGTCGACAGGGGCCTACGAGCAGTACTTC

clone size: few
D gene: TRBD1
V gene: TRBV12-3/TRBV12-4
J gene: TRBJ1-6
CDR3 protein: CASSLWDRGNGSPLHF
CDR3 DNA: TGTGCCAGCAGTTTATGGGACAGGGGGAATGGATCACCCCTCCACTTT

clone size: NA
D gene: TRBD2
V gene: TRBV7-9
J gene: TRBJ2-7
CDR3 protein: CASSLLAGVFVHEQYF
CDR3 DNA: TGTGCCAGCAGCTTACTAGCGGGAGTTTTCGTCCACGAGCAGTACTTC

clone size: few
D gene: NA
V gene: TRBV12-3/TRBV12-4
J gene: TRBJ2-5
CDR3 protein: CASTQPPQETQYF
CDR3 DNA: TGTGCCAGCACCCAGCCGCCCCAAGAGACCCAGTACTTC

clone size: NA
D gene: NA
V gene: TRBV6-1
J gene: TRBJ1-1
CDR3 protein: CASSEMKGSAEAFF
CDR3 DNA: TGTGCCAGCAGTGAAATGAAGGGATCAGCTGAAGCTTTCTTT

clone size: few
D gene: NA
V gene: TRBV15
J gene: TRBJ2-5
CDR3 protein: CATRDPGVWEETQYF
CDR3 DNA: TGTGCCACCAGAGACCCAGGGGTATGGGAAGAGACCCAGTACTTC

clone size: NA
D gene: NA
V gene: TRBV10-3
J gene: TRBJ2-5
CDR3 protein: CAIRDRDYTQYF
CDR3 DNA: TGTGCCATCAGGGACAGGGACTATACCCAGTACTTC

clone size: many
D gene: NA
V gene: TRBV4-1
J gene: TRBJ2-7
CDR3 protein: CASSLRIENEQYF
CDR3 DNA: TGCGCCAGCAGCCTGAGGATTGAGAACGAGCAGTACTTC

clone size: NA
D gene: NA
V gene: TRBV12-3/TRBV12-4
J gene: TRBJ2-7
CDR3 protein: CASSSMGSSPREQYF
CDR3 DNA: TGTGCCAGCAGTTCGATGGGGTCCAGCCCCCGCGAGCAGTACTTC

clone size: NA
D gene: NA
V gene: TRBV20-1
J gene: TRBJ2-5
CDR3 protein: CSAPLSGPKETQYF
CDR3 DNA: TGCAGTGCTCCCCTGTCGGGGCCGAAAGAGACCCAGTACTTC

clone size: NA
D gene: NA
V gene: TRBV6-2/TRBV6-3
J gene: TRBJ2-1
CDR3 protein: CASSPLYGAVNEQFF
CDR3 DNA: TGTGCCAGCAGCCCTCTCTATGGGGCAGTGAATGAGCAGTTCTTC

clone size: NA
D gene: TRBD2
V gene: TRBV3-1
J gene: TRBJ2-1
CDR3 protein: CACSKDLTGGTYNEQFF
CDR3 DNA: TGTGCCTGCAGCAAAGATCTTACGGGAGGAACCTACAATGAGCAGTTCTTC

clone size: few
D gene: NA
V gene: TRBV28
J gene: TRBJ2-6
CDR3 protein: CASSLRTAQLWAANVLTF
CDR3 DNA: TGTGCCAGCAGTTTGCGAACAGCGCAACTCTGGGCGGCCAACGTCCTGACTTTC

clone size: many
D gene: NA
V gene: TRBV4-1
J gene: TRBJ2-1
CDR3 protein: CASSQDLQGTIGYNEQFF
CDR3 DNA: TGCGCCAGCAGCCAAGATCTGCAGGGGACGATCGGCTACAATGAGCAGTTCTTC

clone size: many
D gene: NA
V gene: TRBV29-1
J gene: TRBJ2-4
CDR3 protein: CSGRDTSGSIQYF
CDR3 DNA: TGCAGTGGACGGGACACCTCTGGTTCGATTCAGTACTTC

clone size: many
D gene: TRBD2
V gene: TRBV5-1
J gene: TRBJ2-1
CDR3 protein: CASSFRAGTSGSSYNEQFF
CDR3 DNA: TGCGCCAGCAGCTTTAGGGCCGGGACTAGCGGGAGTTCCTACAATGAGCAGTTCTTC

clone size: NA
D gene: NA
V gene: TRBV20-1
J gene: TRBJ2-3
CDR3 protein: CSPGGEATDTQYF
CDR3 DNA: TGCAGTCCAGGGGGGGAAGCCACAGATACGCAGTATTTT

clone size: few
D gene: NA
V gene: TRBV12-3/TRBV12-4
J gene: TRBJ1-5
CDR3 protein: CASSLGPINNQPQHF
CDR3 DNA: TGTGCCAGCAGTTTAGGACCGATAAACAATCAGCCCCAGCATTTT

clone size: NA
D gene: NA
V gene: TRBV28
J gene: TRBJ2-5
CDR3 protein: CVSSSFGTPQETQYF
CDR3 DNA: TGTGTCAGCAGTTCTTTCGGGACACCCCAAGAGACCCAGTACTTC

clone size: NA
D gene: NA
V gene: TRBV12-3/TRBV12-4
J gene: TRBJ1-1
CDR3 protein: CASSSRGVETEAFF
CDR3 DNA: TGTGCCAGCAGCTCACGGGGGGTTGAGACTGAAGCTTTCTTT

clone size: few
D gene: TRBD2
V gene: TRBV27
J gene: TRBJ2-7
CDR3 protein: CASSLGSGRMYEQYF
CDR3 DNA: TGTGCCAGCAGTTTGGGGAGCGGGAGGATGTACGAGCAGTACTTC

clone size: NA
D gene: NA
V gene: TRBV13
J gene: TRBJ1-1
CDR3 protein: CASTSRGENTEAFF
CDR3 DNA: TGTGCCAGCACCTCCAGGGGTGAGAACACTGAAGCTTTCTTT

clone size: few
D gene: NA
V gene: TRBV10-2
J gene: TRBJ2-1
CDR3 protein: CASSDHNEQFF
CDR3 DNA: TGCGCCAGCTCTGATCACAATGAGCAGTTCTTC

clone size: NA
D gene: NA
V gene: TRBV28
J gene: TRBJ2-2
CDR3 protein: CASSPVRGLGNTGELFF
CDR3 DNA: TGTGCCAGCAGTCCCGTGAGGGGCTTAGGGAACACCGGGGAGCTGTTTTTT

clone size: NA
D gene: NA
V gene: TRBV6-1
J gene: TRBJ2-1
CDR3 protein: CASSPARGYNEQFF
CDR3 DNA: TGTGCCAGCAGTCCCGCTAGGGGGTACAATGAGCAGTTCTTC

clone size: few
D gene: TRBD1
V gene: TRBV10-3
J gene: TRBJ1-1
CDR3 protein: CAISQRTGGKNTEAFF
CDR3 DNA: TGTGCCATCAGCCAAAGGACAGGGGGTAAGAACACTGAAGCTTTCTTT

clone size: NA
D gene: NA
V gene: TRBV5-1
J gene: TRBJ1-1
CDR3 protein: CASSVGHTNTEAFF
CDR3 DNA: TGCGCCAGCAGCGTGGGACACACGAACACTGAAGCTTTCTTT

clone size: many
D gene: NA
V gene: TRBV29-1
J gene: TRBJ1-1
CDR3 protein: CSVTAGNTEAFF
CDR3 DNA: TGCAGCGTTACTGCAGGTAACACTGAAGCTTTCTTT

clone size: few
D gene: TRBD1
V gene: TRBV24-1
J gene: TRBJ1-2
CDR3 protein: CATSDTGGAPDYYGYTF
CDR3 DNA: TGTGCCACCAGTGACACAGGGGGCGCGCCCGATTACTATGGCTACACCTTC

clone size: few
D gene: NA
V gene: TRBV20-1
J gene: TRBJ2-2
CDR3 protein: CSARDSRGSGELFF
CDR3 DNA: TGCAGTGCTAGAGATTCTAGGGGCTCCGGGGAGCTGTTTTTT

clone size: few
D gene: NA
V gene: TRBV7-2
J gene: TRBJ1-1
CDR3 protein: CASSSTAAFNGGEAFF
CDR3 DNA: TGTGCCAGCAGCTCTACGGCAGCTTTTAATGGTGGTGAAGCTTTCTTT

clone size: few
D gene: NA
V gene: TRBV25-1
J gene: TRBJ2-7
CDR3 protein: CASSGSGARGEQYF
CDR3 DNA: TGTGCCAGCAGTGGGTCAGGGGCACGGGGCGAGCAGTACTTC

clone size: NA
D gene: TRBD2
V gene: TRBV2
J gene: TRBJ2-2
CDR3 protein: CASSETRGSTGELFF
CDR3 DNA: TGTGCCAGCAGTGAAACCCGCGGGAGCACCGGGGAGCTGTTTTTT

clone size: many
D gene: NA
V gene: TRBV11-2
J gene: TRBJ2-5
CDR3 protein: CASSLRAHSRETQYF
CDR3 DNA: TGTGCCAGCAGCTTAAGGGCCCATTCGCGGGAGACCCAGTACTTC

clone size: many
D gene: NA
V gene: TRBV10-3
J gene: TRBJ1-3
CDR3 protein: CAISEDGTIYF
CDR3 DNA: TGTGCCATCAGTGAGGACGGCACCATATATTTT

clone size: NA
D gene: NA
V gene: TRBV6-5
J gene: TRBJ2-3
CDR3 protein: CASSYTLGLYDTQYF
CDR3 DNA: TGTGCCAGCAGTTACACACTCGGACTCTACGATACGCAGTATTTT

clone size: few
D gene: TRBD2
V gene: TRBV5-1
J gene: TRBJ2-1
CDR3 protein: CASSLGTSNQFF
CDR3 DNA: TGCGCCAGCAGCCTCGGGACTAGCAATCAGTTCTTC

clone size: NA
D gene: TRBD2
V gene: TRBV7-8
J gene: TRBJ2-1
CDR3 protein: CASRKLGPSGIEQFF
CDR3 DNA: TGTGCCAGCAGAAAACTTGGTCCTAGCGGGATTGAGCAGTTCTTC